This T cell receptor beta chain was sequenced during a study of T cells expressing NK-cell markers. Study in general: It was sorted CD3+CD56+NKG2C+, CD3+CD56+NKG2C- and CD3+CD56-NKG2C+ T cells that supplied the TCR beta repertoires. HCMV seropositivity marked seven of the eight sequenced donors; one was seronegative. General study points: In a few donors, dominant clonotypes made up roughly 28.3-65% of CD3+CD56-NKG2C+ cells. HCMV specificity of the expanded NKG2C+ T cell clones was not established.

As to this clonotype: Its antigen remains unidentified.

From its re-call of the 5' RACE reads, TCRdb lists each CDR3 protein once, without DNA. The sample totals fewer than 300,000 distinct CDR3 sequences. The CDR3 is made up of 13 amino acids. CDR1 and CDR2 (germline): MDHEN, SYDVKM. Sequenced material: blood T cells: a sorted CD56 or NKG2C T cell subset, CD4+ or CD8+ T cells, or bulk PBMC T cells (not recorded which). This chain links TRBV28 with TRBJ2-7. This TCR was sampled from a woman between 18 and 69 years old in good health. CDR3 loop: CASTIRYGYEQYF.